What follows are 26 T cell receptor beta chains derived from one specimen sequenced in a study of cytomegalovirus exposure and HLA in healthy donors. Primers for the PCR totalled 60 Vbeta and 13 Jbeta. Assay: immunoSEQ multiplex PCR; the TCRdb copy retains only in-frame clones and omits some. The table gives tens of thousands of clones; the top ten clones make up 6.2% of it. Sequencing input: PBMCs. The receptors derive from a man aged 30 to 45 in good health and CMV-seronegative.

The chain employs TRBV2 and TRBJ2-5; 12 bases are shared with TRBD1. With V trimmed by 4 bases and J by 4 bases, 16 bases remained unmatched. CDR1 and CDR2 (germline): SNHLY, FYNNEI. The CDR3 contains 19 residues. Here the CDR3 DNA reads TGTGCCAGCAGTGTTACCGGGACAGGGGGCGCGTATTTAGGAGAGACCCAGTACTTC. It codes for CASSVTGTGGAYLGETQYF. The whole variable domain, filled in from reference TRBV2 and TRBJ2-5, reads EPEVTQTPSHQVTQMGQEVILRCVPISNHLYFYWYRQILGQKVEFLVSFYNNEISEKSEIFDDQFSVERPDGSNFTLKIRSTKLEDSAMYFCASSVTGTGGAYLGETQYFGPGTRLLVL.

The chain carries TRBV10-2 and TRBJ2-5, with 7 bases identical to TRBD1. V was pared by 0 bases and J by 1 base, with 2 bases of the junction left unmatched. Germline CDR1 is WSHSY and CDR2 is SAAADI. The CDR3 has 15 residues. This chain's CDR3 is CASSESWDSQETQYF. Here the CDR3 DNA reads TGCGCCAGCAGTGAGTCTTGGGACAGCCAAGAGACCCAGTACTTC.

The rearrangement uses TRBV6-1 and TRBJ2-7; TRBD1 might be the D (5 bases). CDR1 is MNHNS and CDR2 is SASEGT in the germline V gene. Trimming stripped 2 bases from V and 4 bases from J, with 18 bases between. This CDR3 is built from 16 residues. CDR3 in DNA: TGTGCCAGCAGTGAATTCTCCGACAGCGTTTGGTACGAGCAGTACTTC. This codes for CASSEFSDSVWYEQYF.

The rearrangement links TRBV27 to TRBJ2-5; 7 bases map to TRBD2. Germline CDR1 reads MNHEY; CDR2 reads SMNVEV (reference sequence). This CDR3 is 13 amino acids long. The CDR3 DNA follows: TGTCACCTCACGGGGGGACCTCAAGAGACCCAGTACTTC. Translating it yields CHLTGGPQETQYF.

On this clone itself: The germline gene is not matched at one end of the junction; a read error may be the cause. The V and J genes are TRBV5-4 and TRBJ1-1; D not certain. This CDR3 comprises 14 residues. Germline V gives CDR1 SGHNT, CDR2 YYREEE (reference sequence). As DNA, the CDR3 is TGTGCCAGCAGCTTGTCCCCGGGGAACACTGAAGATTTCTTT. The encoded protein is CASSLSPGNTEDFF.

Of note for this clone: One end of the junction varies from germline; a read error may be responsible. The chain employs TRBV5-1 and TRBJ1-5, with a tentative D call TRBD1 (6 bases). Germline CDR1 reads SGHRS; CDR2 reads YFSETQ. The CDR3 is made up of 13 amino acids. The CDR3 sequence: CASSRRGTQHQHF. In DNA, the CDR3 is TGCGCCAGCAGCAGGCGGGGGACACAGCACCAGCATTTT.

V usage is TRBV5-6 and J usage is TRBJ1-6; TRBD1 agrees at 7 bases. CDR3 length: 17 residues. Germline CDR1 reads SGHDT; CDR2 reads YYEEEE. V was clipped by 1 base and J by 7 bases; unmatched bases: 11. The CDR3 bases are TGTGCCAGCAGCTTGCGGGAGGGGGCTTGGGTGAATTCACCCCTCCACTTT. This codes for CASSLREGAWVNSPLHF.

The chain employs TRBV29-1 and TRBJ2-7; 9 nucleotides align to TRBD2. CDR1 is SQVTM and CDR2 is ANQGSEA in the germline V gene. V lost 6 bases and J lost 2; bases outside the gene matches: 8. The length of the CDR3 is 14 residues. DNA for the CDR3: TGCAGCGTGGGACCGGGACTAGCCGCCTACGAGCAGTACTTC. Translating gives CSVGPGLAAYEQYF.

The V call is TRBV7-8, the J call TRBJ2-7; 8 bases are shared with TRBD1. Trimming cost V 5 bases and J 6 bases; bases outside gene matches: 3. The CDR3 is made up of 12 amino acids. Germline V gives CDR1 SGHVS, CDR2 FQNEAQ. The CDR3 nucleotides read TGTGCCAGCAGCAGGACAGGGATCGAGCAGTACTTC. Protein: CASSRTGIEQYF.

CDR3 DNA: TGTGCCTGGAGTAAAGCAGGGAGCTACACCTTC. Amino acids: CAWSKAGSYTF. J is TRBJ1-2 and V is TRBV30; D may be TRBD1 (5 bases). V lost 2 bases to trimming and J lost 9 bases, with 10 bases between them. Germline CDR1 reads GTSNPN; CDR2 reads SVGIG (reference sequence). The CDR3 consists of 11 residues.

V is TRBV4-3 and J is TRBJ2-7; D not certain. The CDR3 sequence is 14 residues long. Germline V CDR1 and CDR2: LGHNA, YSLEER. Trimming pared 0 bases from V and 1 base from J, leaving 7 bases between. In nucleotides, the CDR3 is TGCGCCAGCAGCCAAGAAACCACTTCCTACGAGCAGTACTTC. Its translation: CASSQETTSYEQYF.

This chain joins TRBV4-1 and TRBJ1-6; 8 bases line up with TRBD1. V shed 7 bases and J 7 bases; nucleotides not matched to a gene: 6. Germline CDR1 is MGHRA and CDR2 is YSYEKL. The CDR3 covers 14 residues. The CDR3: CASNIQGDNSPLHF. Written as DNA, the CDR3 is TGCGCCAGCAACATACAGGGGGACAATTCACCCCTCCACTTT.

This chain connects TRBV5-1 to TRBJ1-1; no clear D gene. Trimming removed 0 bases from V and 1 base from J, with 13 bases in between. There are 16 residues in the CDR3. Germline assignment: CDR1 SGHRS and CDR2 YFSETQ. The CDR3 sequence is CASSLAQTSKNTEAFF. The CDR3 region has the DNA TGCGCCAGCAGCTTGGCTCAAACAAGTAAGAACACTGAAGCTTTCTTT. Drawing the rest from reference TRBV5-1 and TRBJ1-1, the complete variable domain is KAGVTQTPRYLIKTRGQQVTLSCSPISGHRSVSWYQQTPGQGLQFLFEYFSETQRNKGNFPGRFSGRQFSNSRSEMNVSTLELGDSALYLCASSLAQTSKNTEAFFGQGTRLTVV.

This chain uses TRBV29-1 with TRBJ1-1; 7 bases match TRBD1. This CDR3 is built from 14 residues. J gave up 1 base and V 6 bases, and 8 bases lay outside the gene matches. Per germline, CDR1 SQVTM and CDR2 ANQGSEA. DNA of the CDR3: TGCAGCGTGCATTCACAGGGGACGAACACTGAAGCTTTCTTT. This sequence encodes CSVHSQGTNTEAFF.

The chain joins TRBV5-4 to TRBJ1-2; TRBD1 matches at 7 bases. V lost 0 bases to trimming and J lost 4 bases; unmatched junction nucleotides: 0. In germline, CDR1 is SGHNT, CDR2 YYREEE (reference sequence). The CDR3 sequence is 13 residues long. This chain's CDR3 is CASSLDRGYGYTF. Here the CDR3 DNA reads TGTGCCAGCAGCTTGGACAGGGGCTATGGCTACACCTTC. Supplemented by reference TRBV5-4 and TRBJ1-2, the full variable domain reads ETGVTQSPTHLIKTRGQQVTLRCSSQSGHNTVSWYQQALGQGPQFIFQYYREEENGRGNFPPRFSGLQFPNYSSELNVNALELDDSALYLCASSLDRGYGYTFGSGTRLTVV.

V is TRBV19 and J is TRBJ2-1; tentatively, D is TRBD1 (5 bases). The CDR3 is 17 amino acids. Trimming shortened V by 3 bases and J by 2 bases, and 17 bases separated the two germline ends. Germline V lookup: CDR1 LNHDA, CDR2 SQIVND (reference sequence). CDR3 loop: CASSIGPRGLAYNEQFF. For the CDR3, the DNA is TGTGCCAGTAGTATCGGGCCTAGGGGTCTAGCCTACAATGAGCAGTTCTTC. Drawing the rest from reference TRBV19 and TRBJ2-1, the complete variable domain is DGGITQSPKYLFRKEGQNVTLSCEQNLNHDAMYWYRQDPGQGLRLIYYSQIVNDFQKGDIAEGYSVSREKKESFPLTVTSAQKNPTAFYLCASSIGPRGLAYNEQFFGPGTRLTVL.

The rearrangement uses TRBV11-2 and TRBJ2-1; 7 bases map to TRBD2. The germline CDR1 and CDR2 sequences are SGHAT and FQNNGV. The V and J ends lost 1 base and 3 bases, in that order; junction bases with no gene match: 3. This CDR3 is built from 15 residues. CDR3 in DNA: TGTGCCAGCAGCTTAGCGGGGGGATTCTACAATGAGCAGTTCTTC. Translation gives CASSLAGGFYNEQFF.

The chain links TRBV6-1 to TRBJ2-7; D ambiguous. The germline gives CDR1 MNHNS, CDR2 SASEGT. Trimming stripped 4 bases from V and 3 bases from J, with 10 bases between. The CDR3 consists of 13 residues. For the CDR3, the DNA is TGTGCCAGCAGTGTCCAGGTATACTACGAGCAGTACTTC. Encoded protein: CASSVQVYYEQYF.

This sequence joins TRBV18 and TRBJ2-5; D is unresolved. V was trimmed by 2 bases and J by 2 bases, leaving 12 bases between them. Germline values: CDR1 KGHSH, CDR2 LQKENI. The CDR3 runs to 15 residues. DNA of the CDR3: TGTGCCAGCTCACCATCACGAGGATTACAAGAGACCCAGTACTTC. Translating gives CASSPSRGLQETQYF.

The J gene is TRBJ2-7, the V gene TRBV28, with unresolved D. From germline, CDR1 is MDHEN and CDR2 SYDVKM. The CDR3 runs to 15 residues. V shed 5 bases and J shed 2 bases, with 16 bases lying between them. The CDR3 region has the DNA TGTGCCAGCAGTCCCGGAACAGTCATAGCCTACGAGCAGTACTTC. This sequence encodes CASSPGTVIAYEQYF.

Written as DNA, the CDR3 is TGTGCCAGCAGCACACAGGGACTGAACACTGAAGCTTTCTTT. Translated, it gives CASSTQGLNTEAFF. V is TRBV6-5 and J is TRBJ1-1; a weak D match, TRBD1 (6 bases). In germline, CDR1 is MNHEY, CDR2 SVGAGI. Trimming pared 6 bases from V and 0 bases from J, leaving 11 bases between. The CDR3 has 14 amino acids.

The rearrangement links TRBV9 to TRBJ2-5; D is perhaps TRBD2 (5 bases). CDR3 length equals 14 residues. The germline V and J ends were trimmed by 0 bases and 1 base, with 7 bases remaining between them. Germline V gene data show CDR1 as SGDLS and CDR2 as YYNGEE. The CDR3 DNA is TGTGCCAGCAGCGTAGCGGGGAGCCAAGAGACCCAGTACTTC. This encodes CASSVAGSQETQYF.

Written as DNA, the CDR3 is TGTGCCAGCAGCTTAGCGTCTGTTTCTGGAAACACCATATATTTT. Its protein is CASSLASVSGNTIYF. The V gene is TRBV7-8, the J gene TRBJ1-3; D is ambiguous. The CDR3 has 15 residues. Trimming left V 0 bases short and J 1 base short, with 7 bases between. Germline loops: CDR1 SGHVS, CDR2 FQNEAQ. Using reference TRBV7-8 and TRBJ1-3 for the parts outside the CDR3, the full variable domain is GAGVSQSPRYKVAKRGQDVALRCDPISGHVSLFWYQQALGQGPEFLTYFQNEAQLDKSGLPSDRFFAERPEGSVSTLKIQRTQQEDSAVYLCASSLASVSGNTIYFGEGSWLTVV.

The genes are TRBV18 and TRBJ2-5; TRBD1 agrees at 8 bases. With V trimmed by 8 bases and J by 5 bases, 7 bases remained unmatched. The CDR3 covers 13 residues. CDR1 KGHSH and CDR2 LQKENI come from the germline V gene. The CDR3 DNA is TGTGCCAGCGGACAGGGTCCCGGGGAGACCCAGTACTTC. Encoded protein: CASGQGPGETQYF.

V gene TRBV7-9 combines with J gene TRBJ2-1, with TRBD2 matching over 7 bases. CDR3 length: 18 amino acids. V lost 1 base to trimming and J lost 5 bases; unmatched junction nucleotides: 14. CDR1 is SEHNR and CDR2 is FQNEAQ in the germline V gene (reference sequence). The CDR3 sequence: CASSLGLADQGYDNEQFF. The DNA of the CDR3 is TGTGCCAGCAGCTTAGGGCTAGCGGATCAGGGTTACGACAATGAGCAGTTCTTC.

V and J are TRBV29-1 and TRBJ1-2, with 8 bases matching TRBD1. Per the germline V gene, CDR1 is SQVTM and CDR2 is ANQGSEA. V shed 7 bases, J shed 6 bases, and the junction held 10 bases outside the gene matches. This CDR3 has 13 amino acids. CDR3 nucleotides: TGCAGCGCTGCCCCACAGGGGGTAAATGGCTACACCTTC. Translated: CSAAPQGVNGYTF.